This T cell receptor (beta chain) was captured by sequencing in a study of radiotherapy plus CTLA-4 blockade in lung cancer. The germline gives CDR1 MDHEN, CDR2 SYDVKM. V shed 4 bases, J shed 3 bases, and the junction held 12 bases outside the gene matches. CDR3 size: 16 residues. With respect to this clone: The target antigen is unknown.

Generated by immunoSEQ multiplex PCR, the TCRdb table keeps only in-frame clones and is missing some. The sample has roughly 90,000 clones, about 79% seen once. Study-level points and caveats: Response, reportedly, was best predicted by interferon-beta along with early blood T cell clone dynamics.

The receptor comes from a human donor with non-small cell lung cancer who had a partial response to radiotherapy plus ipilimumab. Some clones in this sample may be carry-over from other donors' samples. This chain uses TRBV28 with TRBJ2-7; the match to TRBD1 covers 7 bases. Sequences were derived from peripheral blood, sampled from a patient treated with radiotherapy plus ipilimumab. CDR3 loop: CASSSPFGQAGYEQYF. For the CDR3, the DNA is TGTGCCAGCAGTTCCCCTTTCGGACAGGCGGGCTACGAGCAGTACTTC.